This is a list of T cell receptor beta chains from one sample in a study of PD-1 blockade in classical Hodgkin lymphoma. Method: immunoSEQ multiplex PCR; TCRdb's copy keeps in-frame clones and lacks some. The sample has approximately 20,000 clones, approximately 82% seen once; the top ten hold 2.5% to 3%. The input for sequencing was CD4+ T cells from blood, taken before the fourth cycle of nivolumab. These receptors originate from a human donor with classical Hodgkin lymphoma. CDR3s include the opening cysteine and the closing phenylalanine or tryptophan. The D gene is left open where the match is weak. Rows give clone size only sometimes, using once, few, many, or a class for an expanded clone.

v_gene	d_gene	j_gene	abundance	CDR3nt	CDR3aa
TRBV28	-	TRBJ2-5	-	TGTGCCAGCAGTTCCCACCTGGGGGGCCGGGAGACCCAGTACTTC	CASSSHLGGRETQYF
TRBV18	-	TRBJ2-7	-	TGTGCCAGCTCACCACCGCTAGGGACATCCTACGAGCAGTACTTC	CASSPPLGTSYEQYF
TRBV7-2	-	TRBJ2-7	few	TGTGCCAGCAGCTTAGTCCCGCATGAGCAGTACTTC	CASSLVPHEQYF
TRBV10-3	TRBD2	TRBJ2-2	-	TGTGCCATCAGTGAAACTAGCGGCGCGAACACCGGGGAGCTGTTTTTT	CAISETSGANTGELFF
TRBV4-2	TRBD2	TRBJ2-3	-	TGTGCCAGCAGCCAAGATGGTCCTAGCGGGAGTGCGGATACGCAGTATTTT	CASSQDGPSGSADTQYF
TRBV27	-	TRBJ2-1	-	TGTGCCAGCAGTCAACTACCACGACTAAATGAGCAGTTCTTC	CASSQLPRLNEQFF
TRBV5-1	-	TRBJ1-2	-	TGCGCCAATCAGACAGAACCTGGTGGCTACACCTTC	CANQTEPGGYTF
TRBV19	TRBD1	TRBJ2-2	-	TGTGCCAGTAATAAGGGACAGGGATCTAACACCGGGGAGCTGTTTTTT	CASNKGQGSNTGELFF
TRBV19	TRBD1	TRBJ1-3	-	TGTGCCAGTAGTGGGACAGGCGGAAACACCATATATTTT	CASSGTGGNTIYF
TRBV9	-	TRBJ1-2	once	TGTGCCAGCAGCCTCAGGGGAAAGGACTATGGCTACACCTTC	CASSLRGKDYGYTF
TRBV27	TRBD1	TRBJ1-5	-	TGTGCCAGCAGTTCACAGGGGGCGGTTCAGCCCCAGCATTTT	CASSSQGAVQPQHF
TRBV25-1	TRBD2	TRBJ2-2	-	TGTGCCAGCAGTCGAGCGGGAGCAGGAAACACCGGGGAGCTGTTTTTT	CASSRAGAGNTGELFF
TRBV5-1	-	TRBJ1-1	-	TGCGCCAGCAGCTTGGAGCGGCAGAACACTGAAGCTTTCTTT	CASSLERQNTEAFF
TRBV6-5	-	TRBJ2-1	few	TGTGCCAGCAGTCAACCCGGACCCTCCTACAATGAGCAGTTCTTC	CASSQPGPSYNEQFF
TRBV18	-	TRBJ2-1	-	TGTGCCAGCTCCCCCCTAGGAGTGGGGAACAATGAGCAGTTCTTC	CASSPLGVGNNEQFF
TRBV4-1	TRBD1	TRBJ1-2	-	TGCGCCAGCAGCCGTGAAGACAGGGGTAGCTATGGCTACACCTTC	CASSREDRGSYGYTF
TRBV29-1	TRBD1	TRBJ1-2	-	TGCAGCGTCATAAAAGACAGGGTCTACACCTTC	CSVIKDRVYTF
TRBV6-6	-	TRBJ1-5	few	TGTGCCAGCAGAACAGCGGGGGGCCTGGGCGATCAGCCCCAGCATTTT	CASRTAGGLGDQPQHF
TRBV5-5	-	TRBJ2-3	-	TGTGCCAGCAGCGCGACGGGGTGGGATACGCAGTATTTT	CASSATGWDTQYF
TRBV10-2	TRBD1	TRBJ1-1	-	TGCGCCAGCATTCCGGGACAGACGAACACTGAAGCTTTCTTT	CASIPGQTNTEAFF
TRBV5-4	-	TRBJ1-2	once	TGTGCCAGCAGCCTGAGGTGGGGCGGTGGCTACACCTTC	CASSLRWGGGYTF
TRBV15	-	TRBJ1-5	-	TGTGCCACCAGCAGCGAGGGGAGACAGCCCCAGCATTTT	CATSSEGRQPQHF
TRBV5-6	TRBD2	TRBJ2-3	-	TGTGCCAGCAGCTTTTCGGGAGGGATCCCAGATACGCAGTATTTT	CASSFSGGIPDTQYF
TRBV11-2	-	TRBJ2-7	-	TGTGCCAGCAGCTTGGGGTACTCCTACGAGCAGTACTTC	CASSLGYSYEQYF
TRBV25-1	TRBD1	TRBJ1-4	few	TGTGCCAGCAGTGAGGACAGGGGTTATGAAAAACTGTTTTTT	CASSEDRGYEKLFF
TRBV10-3	TRBD1	TRBJ1-1	-	TGTGCCAGCTCGACAGGGCTAAACACTGAAGCTTTCTTT	CASSTGLNTEAFF
TRBV9	TRBD1	TRBJ2-5	-	TGTGCCAGCAGCTCCGCGACAGGGGGCTTGCAGACCCAGTACTTC	CASSSATGGLQTQYF
TRBV30	-	TRBJ1-2	few	TGTGCCTGGAGGGGTATAAGCGGCCATGGCTACACCTTC	CAWRGISGHGYTF
TRBV6-6	-	TRBJ1-5	few	TGTGCCAGCAGCCGACAGGGCAATCAGCCCCAGCATTTT	CASSRQGNQPQHF
TRBV9	-	TRBJ2-3	few	TGTGCCAGCAGCGCGAGCACAGATACGCAGTATTTT	CASSASTDTQYF
TRBV21-1	-	TRBJ1-5	-	TGTGCCAGCAGCAAATCAGGGAGGTTCGATCAGCCCCAGCATTTT	CASSKSGRFDQPQHF
TRBV7-3	-	TRBJ2-1	-	TGTGCCAGCAGCTTGACAGACTACAATGAGCAGTTCTTC	CASSLTDYNEQFF
TRBV5-1	TRBD2	TRBJ2-3	-	TGCGCCAGCAGAAAGGTAGCGGGAGGCACAGATACGCAGTATTTT	CASRKVAGGTDTQYF
TRBV6-1	-	TRBJ1-2	-	TGTGCCAGCAGTGTTCGACAGCCGAACTATGGCTACACCTTC	CASSVRQPNYGYTF
TRBV29-1	TRBD1	TRBJ2-7	-	TGCAGCGTTCGGACAGGGCGAGGAAACTACGAGCAGTACTTC	CSVRTGRGNYEQYF
TRBV20-1	-	TRBJ2-5	-	TGCAGTGCTCACGGGGAAGAGACCCAGTACTTC	CSAHGEETQYF
TRBV18	-	TRBJ2-2	-	TGTGCCAGCTCACCAGCGGGGACGACGGGCGACACCGGGGAGCTGTTTTTT	CASSPAGTTGDTGELFF
TRBV18	-	TRBJ1-5	-	TGTGCCAGCTCACCATCGATGGAACAGCCCCAGCATTTT	CASSPSMEQPQHF
TRBV4-2	-	TRBJ2-5	-	TGTGCCAGCAGCCAAGAGTGGGGAGTCGGGGAGACCCAGTACTTC	CASSQEWGVGETQYF
TRBV29-1	-	TRBJ2-7	-	TGCAGCGTTCGAGCGACAGACTACGAGCAGTACTTC	CSVRATDYEQYF
TRBV2	-	TRBJ2-2	-	TGTGCCAGCAGTGTTCACCAACCTGGGGCCACCGGGGAGCTGTTTTTT	CASSVHQPGATGELFF